The sample holds one count of the clone carrying this T cell receptor (beta chain). Its target is unknown. Genomic DNA of every subset was divided equally among multiple immunoSEQ plates. TCRdb's table, derived via immunoSEQ multiplex PCR, lists solely in-frame clones and lacks some. Among roughly 1,600,000 clones listed, less than 99% were seen once. Study donors comprised healthy, HIV-negative adults devoid of recent acute infection or vaccination. These data originate in a study of shared clonotypes between healthy human individuals. Points from the study as a whole: Naive subsets typically showed greater estimated richness than memory subsets. Only blood underwent sampling, and tissue repertoires likely differ.

This sequence was found in a young man in good health. The sequenced material came from naive CD4+ T cells sorted from blood. The subset: CD45RA+ positively selected.

CDR3 bases: TGTGCCAGCAGTCCCTTAGCGGGGGGGATCTTTACGCAGTATTTT. Amino acid sequence: CASSPLAGGIFTQYF. The chain carries TRBV28 and TRBJ2-3, with TRBD2 matching over 11 bases. The trim removed 5 bases at V and 8 bases at J, leaving 9 bases unmatched. Looked up from germline, CDR1 is MDHEN and CDR2 is SYDVKM. This CDR3 has 15 residues. Full variable domain (missing parts from reference TRBV28 and TRBJ2-3): DVKVTQSSRYLVKRTGEKVFLECVQDMDHENMFWYRQDPGLGLRLIYFSYDVKMKEKGDIPEGYSVSREKKERFSLILESASTNQTSMYLCASSPLAGGIFTQYFGPGTRLTVL.